One sample yielded the 19 T cell receptor beta chains listed below, sequenced in a study of blood T cell repertoires in COVID-19. Data came from immunoSEQ multiplex PCR; TCRdb stores just in-frame clones and leaves some out. In the table there are under 400,000 clones, more than 70% of which are singletons. The sample taken for sequencing was PBMCs or T cells enriched from blood (not recorded which). These receptors all come from a man aged 35 to 55 in a cohort exposed to, infected with or recovered from COVID-19 (not recorded which).

The J gene is TRBJ1-1, the V gene TRBV7-9; TRBD1 matches at 7 bases. The CDR3 is 15 amino acids. Germline values: CDR1 SEHNR, CDR2 FQNEAQ (reference sequence). Losses at the gene ends were 5 bases for V and 0 bases for J; bases not matched to a gene: 6. This CDR3 is CASSTRQGLNTEAFF. CDR3 nucleotide sequence: TGTGCCAGCAGCACCCGACAGGGCTTGAACACTGAAGCTTTCTTT.

The chain links TRBV30 to TRBJ1-1; D possibly corresponds to TRBD1 (5 bases). The germline gives CDR1 GTSNPN, CDR2 SVGIG (reference sequence). The V end lost 8 bases, the J end lost 3 bases, and 22 bases lay between the germline ends. The CDR3 spans 15 residues. The CDR3 reads CALHPGGIGDTEAFF. CDR3 DNA sequence: TGTGCCCTCCATCCTGGGGGGATAGGGGACACTGAAGCTTTCTTT.

This chain connects TRBV3-1 (or the pseudogene TRBV3-2) to TRBJ2-7, with D uncertain. CDR3 length equals 14 residues. V lost 0 bases and J lost 4, with 10 bases in between. Germline values: CDR1 LGHDT, CDR2 YNNKEL (reference sequence). This CDR3 is CASSQDGRLYEQYF. CDR3 in DNA: TGTGCCAGCAGCCAAGATGGCAGACTGTACGAGCAGTACTTC.

The CDR3 here is CASTYSGGKQPQHF. The CDR3 DNA is TGTGCCAGCACCTACTCCGGGGGGAAGCAGCCCCAGCATTTT. V gene TRBV6-5 combines with J gene TRBJ1-5; D may be TRBD1 (5 bases). CDR1 is MNHEY, CDR2 SVGAGI, per germline. This CDR3 is built from 14 residues. Trimming took 7 bases from V and 7 from J, leaving 17 bases between them.

This clone turned up a few times. The chain uses TRBV18 and TRBJ1-1; D call uncertain. The CDR3 sequence is 15 residues long. Trimming took 1 base from V and 3 from J, leaving 12 bases between them. The germline gives CDR1 KGHSH, CDR2 LQKENI. The CDR3 sequence: CASSPQEQTDTEAFF. The CDR3 DNA follows: TGTGCCAGCTCACCACAAGAACAGACGGACACTGAAGCTTTCTTT.

This chain joins TRBV6-5 and TRBJ2-7; 10 nucleotides match TRBD1. The V gene's germline CDR1 is MNHEY and CDR2 SVGAGI. The trim removed 6 bases at V and 4 bases at J, leaving 6 bases unmatched. The CDR3 totals 14 residues. The CDR3 nucleotides read TGTGCCAGCAGAGCCGGGACAGGGGTTTACGAGCAGTACTTC. Translating gives CASRAGTGVYEQYF.

This clone has a single count. V is TRBV10-1 and J is TRBJ1-1, with 9 bases identical to TRBD1. V shed 6 bases and J 0 bases; nucleotides not matched to a gene: 5. CDR1 and CDR2 from the germline V gene are WNHNN and SYGVQD (reference sequence). This CDR3 comprises 15 residues. In nucleotides, the CDR3 is TGCGCCAGCAGGAAAGACAGGGGGATGAACACTGAAGCTTTCTTT. Amino acids: CASRKDRGMNTEAFF.

The rearrangement joins TRBV11-2 to TRBJ1-4; TRBD1 agrees at 11 bases. Trimming took 0 bases from V and 7 from J; bases not matched to a gene: 10. The CDR3 loop spans 18 amino acids. Germline V gives CDR1 SGHAT, CDR2 FQNNGV. CDR3 residues: CASSLDRTGGFWGEKLFF. DNA for the CDR3: TGTGCCAGCAGCTTAGATCGGACAGGGGGCTTTTGGGGTGAAAAACTGTTTTTT.

This clone is a singleton in its sample. CDR3 DNA sequence: TGTGCCAGCAGTTACGATGGGACTGCTTTCGGTTCACCCCTCCACTTT. This translates into CASSYDGTAFGSPLHF. J is TRBJ1-6 and V is TRBV6-5, with D perhaps TRBD1 (5 bases). This CDR3 has 16 amino acids. The germline V gene has CDR1 MNHEY and CDR2 SVGAGI. Trimming removed 2 bases from V and 9 bases from J, with 17 bases in between.

The rearrangement uses TRBV1 and TRBJ2-3; whether TRBD2, the table's D call, matches the DNA was not checked. TRBV1 is a pseudogene. There are 18 residues in the CDR3. The CDR3 nucleotides are TGCACCAGCAGCCAAGATCCCCCTGGCGGGATCAGCACAGATACGCAGTATTTT. Its protein is CTSSQDPPGGISTDTQYF.

The chain links TRBV15 to TRBJ1-5; 7 bases map to TRBD1. The V segment lost 0 bases and the J segment 3 bases; nucleotides outside the gene matches: 2. This CDR3 spans 15 amino acids. Germline CDR1 and CDR2: LNHNV and YYDKDF (reference sequence). CDR3 nucleotides: TGTGCCACCAGCAGAGATGACAGGGCCAATCAGCCCCAGCATTTT. Translating it yields CATSRDDRANQPQHF. Full variable domain (outside the CDR3, taken from reference TRBV15 and TRBJ1-5): DAMVIQNPRYQVTQFGKPVTLSCSQTLNHNVMYWYQQKSSQAPKLLFHYYDKDFNNEADTPDNFQSRRPNTSFCFLDIRSPGLGDTAMYLCATSRDDRANQPQHFGDGTRLSIL.

The V and J genes are TRBV27 and TRBJ2-2; 9 bases map to TRBD1. Germline V lookup: CDR1 MNHEY, CDR2 SMNVEV (reference sequence). The CDR3 has 16 amino acids. J was trimmed by 4 bases and V by 4 bases; bases with no gene match: 7. The CDR3 protein is CASSSTGQGFTGELFF. The CDR3 nucleotides are TGTGCCAGCAGTTCGACGGGACAGGGATTCACCGGGGAGCTGTTTTTT.

The rearrangement links TRBV5-6 to TRBJ1-1; TRBD1 aligns across 7 bases. This CDR3 contains 16 residues. Germline lookup yields CDR1 SGHDT and CDR2 YYEEEE. Trimming cost V 4 bases and J 4 bases; bases outside gene matches: 13. This chain's CDR3 is CASSLWTGTRGTEAFF. CDR3 nucleotide sequence: TGTGCCAGCAGCCTCTGGACAGGAACCCGCGGCACTGAAGCTTTCTTT.

V gene TRBV27 combines with J gene TRBJ2-1, with TRBD2 matching 8 bases. Unmatched junction bases numbered 9, after V lost 4 bases and J lost 7 bases. The length of the CDR3 is 15 residues. Germline V gives CDR1 MNHEY, CDR2 SMNVEV (reference sequence). Here the CDR3 reads CASSSPGLGDNEQFF. The CDR3 coding sequence is TGTGCCAGCAGTTCACCGGGACTAGGCGATAATGAGCAGTTCTTC.

The chain is built from TRBV30 and TRBJ1-6, with a possible D match to TRBD1 (6 bases). The CDR3 consists of 14 residues. The ends were cut back, 4 bases at V and 11 bases at J, with 18 bases in the middle. The germline gives CDR1 GTSNPN, CDR2 SVGIG (reference sequence). The CDR3 sequence is CAWTTGQNGAPLHF. The CDR3 nucleotides read TGTGCCTGGACGACAGGCCAGAACGGTGCACCCCTCCACTTT.

The V call is TRBV14, the J call TRBJ2-7, with 11 bases that match TRBD1. The germline gives CDR1 SGHDN, CDR2 FVKESK. V was clipped by 4 bases and J by 6 bases; unmatched bases: 8. The CDR3 contains 15 residues. The CDR3 DNA follows: TGTGCCAGCAGCCCCGGGTGGACAGGGGGCTCCGAGCAGTACTTC. As protein: CASSPGWTGGSEQYF.

This clone was observed once. This chain links TRBV2 with TRBJ1-6, with TRBD1 identical over 7 bases. The CDR3 has 17 amino acids. The germline gives CDR1 SNHLY, CDR2 FYNNEI. The J segment lost 4 bases and the V segment lost 2 bases, leaving 8 bases of the junction unmatched. CDR3 sequence reads: CASSETRDRAYNSPLHF. The CDR3 nucleotides read TGTGCCAGCAGTGAAACCCGCGACAGGGCTTATAATTCACCCCTCCACTTT. Together with reference TRBV2 and TRBJ1-6, the CDR3 gives the full variable domain: EPEVTQTPSHQVTQMGQEVILRCVPISNHLYFYWYRQILGQKVEFLVSFYNNEISEKSEIFDDQFSVERPDGSNFTLKIRSTKLEDSAMYFCASSETRDRAYNSPLHFGNGTRLTVT.

V is TRBV10-1 and J is TRBJ2-2, with TRBD1 matching 7 bases. CDR1 WNHNN and CDR2 SYGVQD come from the germline V gene (reference sequence). The CDR3 runs to 15 residues. V shed 5 bases and J 1 base; nucleotides not matched to a gene: 4. CDR3 DNA sequence: TGCGCCAGCAGTTGGCCAGGGGGGAACACCGGGGAGCTGTTTTTT. This encodes CASSWPGGNTGELFF.

V gene TRBV4-1 combines with J gene TRBJ1-2; maybe TRBD1 (6 bases). Between the trimmed V and J ends, which lost 0 bases and 2 bases, there was a span of 10 bases. CDR3 size: 15 residues. Germline V gene sequence: CDR1 MGHRA, CDR2 YSYEKL. The CDR3 here is CASSQDGQRNYGYTF. CDR3 DNA sequence: TGCGCCAGCAGCCAAGATGGACAGCGGAACTATGGCTACACCTTC.